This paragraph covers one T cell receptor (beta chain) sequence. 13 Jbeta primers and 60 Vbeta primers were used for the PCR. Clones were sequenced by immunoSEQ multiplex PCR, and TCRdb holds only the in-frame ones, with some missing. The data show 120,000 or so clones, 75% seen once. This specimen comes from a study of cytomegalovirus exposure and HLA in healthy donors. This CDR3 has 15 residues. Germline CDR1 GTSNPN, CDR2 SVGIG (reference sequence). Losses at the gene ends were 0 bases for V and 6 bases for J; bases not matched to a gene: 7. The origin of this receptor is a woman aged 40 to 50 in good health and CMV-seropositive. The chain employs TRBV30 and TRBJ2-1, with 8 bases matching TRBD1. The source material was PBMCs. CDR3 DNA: TGTGCCTGGAGTGTGACAGGGGAGGTGGGCAATGAGCAGTTCTTC. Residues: CAWSVTGEVGNEQFF.